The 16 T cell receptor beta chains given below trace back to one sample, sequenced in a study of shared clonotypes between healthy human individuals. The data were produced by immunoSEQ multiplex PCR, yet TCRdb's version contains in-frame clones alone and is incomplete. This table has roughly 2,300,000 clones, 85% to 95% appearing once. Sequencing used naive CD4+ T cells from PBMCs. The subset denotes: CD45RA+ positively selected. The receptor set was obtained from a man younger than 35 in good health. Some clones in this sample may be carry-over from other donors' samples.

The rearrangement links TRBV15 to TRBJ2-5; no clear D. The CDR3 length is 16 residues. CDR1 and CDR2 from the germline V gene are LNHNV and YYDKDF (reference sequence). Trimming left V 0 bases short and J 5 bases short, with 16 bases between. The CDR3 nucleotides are TGTGCCACCAGCAGAGATCTTGTCGGGTCCCTTGAGACCCAGTACTTC. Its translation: CATSRDLVGSLETQYF. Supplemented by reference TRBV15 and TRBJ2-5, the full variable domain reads DAMVIQNPRYQVTQFGKPVTLSCSQTLNHNVMYWYQQKSSQAPKLLFHYYDKDFNNEADTPDNFQSRRPNTSFCFLDIRSPGLGDTAMYLCATSRDLVGSLETQYFGPGTRLLVL.

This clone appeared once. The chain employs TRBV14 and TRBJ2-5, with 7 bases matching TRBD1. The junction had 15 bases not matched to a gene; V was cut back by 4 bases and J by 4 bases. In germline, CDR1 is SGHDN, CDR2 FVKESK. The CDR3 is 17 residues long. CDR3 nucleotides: TGTGCCAGCAGCCGACCGGATAACCTTGACAGGGTAGAGACCCAGTACTTC. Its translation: CASSRPDNLDRVETQYF.

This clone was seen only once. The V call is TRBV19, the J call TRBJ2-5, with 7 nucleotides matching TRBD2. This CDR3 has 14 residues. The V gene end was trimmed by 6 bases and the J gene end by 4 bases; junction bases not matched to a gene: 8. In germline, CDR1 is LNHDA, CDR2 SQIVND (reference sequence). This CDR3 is CASSLGGSGETQYF. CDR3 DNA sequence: TGTGCCAGTAGCTTGGGCGGGAGCGGAGAGACCCAGTACTTC.

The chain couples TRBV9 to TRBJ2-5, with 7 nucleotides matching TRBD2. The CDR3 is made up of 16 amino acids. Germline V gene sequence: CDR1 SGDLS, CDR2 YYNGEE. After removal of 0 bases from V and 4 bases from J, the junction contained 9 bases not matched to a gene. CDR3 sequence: CASSVDTGGGVETQYF. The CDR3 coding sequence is TGTGCCAGCAGCGTAGATACGGGAGGTGGCGTAGAGACCCAGTACTTC.

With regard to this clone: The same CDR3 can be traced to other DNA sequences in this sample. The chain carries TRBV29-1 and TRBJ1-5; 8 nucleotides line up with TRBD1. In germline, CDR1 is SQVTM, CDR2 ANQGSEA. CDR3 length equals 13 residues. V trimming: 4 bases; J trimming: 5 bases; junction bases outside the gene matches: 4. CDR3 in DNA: TGCAGCGTTGGTGACAGGGGCGATCAGCCCCAGCATTTT. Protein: CSVGDRGDQPQHF.

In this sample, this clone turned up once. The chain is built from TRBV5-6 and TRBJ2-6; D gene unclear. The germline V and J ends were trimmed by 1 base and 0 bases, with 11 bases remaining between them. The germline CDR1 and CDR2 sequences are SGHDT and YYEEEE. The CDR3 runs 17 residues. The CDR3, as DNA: TGTGCCAGCAGCTTGAGGCGGTCCGGCTCTGGGGCCAACGTCCTGACTTTC. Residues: CASSLRRSGSGANVLTF.

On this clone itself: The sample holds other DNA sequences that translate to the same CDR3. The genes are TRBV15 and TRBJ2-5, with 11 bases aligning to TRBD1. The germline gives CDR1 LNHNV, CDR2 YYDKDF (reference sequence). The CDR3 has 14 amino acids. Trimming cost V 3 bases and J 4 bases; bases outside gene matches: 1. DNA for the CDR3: TGTGCCACCAGCAGGGACAGGGGGCTAGAGACCCAGTACTTC. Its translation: CATSRDRGLETQYF.

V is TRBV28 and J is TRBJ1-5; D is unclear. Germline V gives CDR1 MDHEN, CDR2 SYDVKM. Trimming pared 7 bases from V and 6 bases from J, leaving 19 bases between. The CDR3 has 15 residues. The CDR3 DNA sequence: TGTGCCAGCAACTTACCCGCGGCCGTAGGTCAGCCCCAGCATTTT. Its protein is CASNLPAAVGQPQHF.

CDR3 in DNA: TGTGCCTGGAGTGATCGGACATTTGAAGCTTTCTTT. It encodes CAWSDRTFEAFF. The rearrangement uses TRBV30 and TRBJ1-1, with D possibly being TRBD1 (5 bases). Germline V gene lookup returns CDR1 GTSNPN and CDR2 SVGIG (reference sequence). CDR3 length equals 12 residues. V lost 1 base and J lost 7, with 10 bases in between.

CDR3 residues: CAISLPIRGAFF. DNA of the CDR3: TGTGCCATCAGTCTGCCTATCCGGGGAGCTTTCTTT. The chain recombines TRBV10-3 with TRBJ1-1; D gene uncertain. Germline CDR1 reads ENHRY; CDR2 reads SYGVKD. The length of the CDR3 is 12 residues. The V and J ends lost 5 bases and 10 bases respectively, with 14 bases between them.

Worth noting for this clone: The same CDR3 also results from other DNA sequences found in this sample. CDR3: CATWGSSYEQYF. In DNA form, the CDR3 reads TGTGCCACCTGGGGTAGCTCCTACGAGCAGTACTTC. This rearrangement joins TRBV28 to TRBJ2-7; D is uncertain. Trimming removed 10 bases from V and 0 bases from J, with 10 bases in between. The V gene's germline CDR1 is MDHEN and CDR2 SYDVKM. The CDR3 length is 12 residues.

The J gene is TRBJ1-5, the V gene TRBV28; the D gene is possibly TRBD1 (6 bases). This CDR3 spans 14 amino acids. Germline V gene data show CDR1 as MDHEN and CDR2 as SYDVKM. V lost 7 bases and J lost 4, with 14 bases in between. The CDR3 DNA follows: TGTGCCAGCACCCTGACAGGCCTTAATCAGCCCCAGCATTTT. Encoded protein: CASTLTGLNQPQHF. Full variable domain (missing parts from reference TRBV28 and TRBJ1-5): DVKVTQSSRYLVKRTGEKVFLECVQDMDHENMFWYRQDPGLGLRLIYFSYDVKMKEKGDIPEGYSVSREKKERFSLILESASTNQTSMYLCASTLTGLNQPQHFGDGTRLSIL.

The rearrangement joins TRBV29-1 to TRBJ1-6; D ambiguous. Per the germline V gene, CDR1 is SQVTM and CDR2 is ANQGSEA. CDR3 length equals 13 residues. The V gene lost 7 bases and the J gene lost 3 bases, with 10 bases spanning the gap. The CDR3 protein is CSAASNYNSPLHF. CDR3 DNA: TGCAGCGCGGCCTCGAACTATAATTCACCCCTCCACTTT.

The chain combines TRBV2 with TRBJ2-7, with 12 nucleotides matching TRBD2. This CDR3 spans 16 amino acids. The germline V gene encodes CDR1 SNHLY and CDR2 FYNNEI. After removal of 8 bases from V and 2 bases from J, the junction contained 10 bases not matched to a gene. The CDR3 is CASWGLAGLSPYEQYF. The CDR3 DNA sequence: TGTGCCAGCTGGGGACTAGCGGGTCTCTCCCCCTACGAGCAGTACTTC.

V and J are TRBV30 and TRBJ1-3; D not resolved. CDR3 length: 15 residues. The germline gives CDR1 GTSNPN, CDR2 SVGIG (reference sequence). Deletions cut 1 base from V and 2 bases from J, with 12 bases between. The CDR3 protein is CAWSGAWQTGNTIYF. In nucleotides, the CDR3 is TGTGCCTGGAGTGGCGCGTGGCAGACTGGAAACACCATATATTTT.

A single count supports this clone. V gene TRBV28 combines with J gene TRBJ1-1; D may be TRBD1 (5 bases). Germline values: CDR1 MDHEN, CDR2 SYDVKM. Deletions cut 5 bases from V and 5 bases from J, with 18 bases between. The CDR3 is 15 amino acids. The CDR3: CASSSQWAEGTEAFF. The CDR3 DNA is TGTGCCAGCAGTAGCCAATGGGCAGAGGGGACTGAAGCTTTCTTT.